The source of this T cell receptor beta chain is a study of T cell repertoires in cytomegalovirus infection. Study at large: Both a matching HLA type and CMV infection were indicated by public TCR beta signatures.

TCRdb re-analysed the reads in MiXCR, keeping a single row per CDR3 protein. The table has approximately 500,000 distinct CDR3 sequences, approximately 15% seen once; the top ten hold 20% to 30%. From germline, CDR1 is DFQATT and CDR2 SNEGSKA (reference sequence). Trimming removed 4 bases at V and 4 bases at J, with 13 bases between. CDR3 length equals 13 residues. Turning to this clonotype: Its antigen is not known.

Findings and caveats of the study: The study found HLA-C-restricted CMV-specific TCR beta clonotypes dominating the ex vivo response. CMV carriers with the relevant HLA were identified by cumulative public TCR beta family frequency.

The TCR was taken from a human donor in good health (CMV status not recorded). Some clones in this sample may be carry-over from other donors' samples. The sample comprised CD8+ T cells from PBMCs. This sequence joins TRBV20-1 and TRBJ1-2, with D tentatively TRBD1 (5 bases). CDR3: CSATGTQVYGYTF. The CDR3 DNA follows: TGCAGTGCTACCGGGACTCAAGTCTATGGCTACACCTTC.